Each of the 9 T cell receptor beta chains below was sequenced from the same sample in a study of shared clonotypes between healthy human individuals. Method: immunoSEQ multiplex PCR; TCRdb's copy keeps in-frame clones and lacks some. The sample lists roughly 2.1 million clones; about 93% were seen once. In the naive CD8 group, cells lacked CD45RO and were positively selected for CCR7, so terminally differentiated effector memory CD45RA+ cells were left out. Sequencing was performed on naive CD8+ T cells from PBMCs. These receptors were obtained from a man between 18 and 29 years old in good health. Some clones in this sample may be carry-over from other donors' samples.

The chain employs TRBV7-8 and TRBJ2-7; D gene unclear. CDR1 is SGHVS and CDR2 is FQNEAQ in the germline V gene. The CDR3 sequence is 13 residues long. The V and J ends lost 1 base and 3 bases respectively, with 7 bases between them. CDR3 sequence (DNA): TGTGCCAGCAGCTTAGAGGACCTCTACGAGCAGTACTTC. Translating it yields CASSLEDLYEQYF.

This clone appeared once. The chain uses TRBV7-9 and TRBJ1-1; D not resolved. Germline assignment: CDR1 SEHNR and CDR2 FQNEAQ (reference sequence). The V end lost 6 bases, the J end lost 0 bases, and 8 bases lay between the germline ends. This CDR3 is built from 13 residues. CDR3 protein: CASRITVNTEAFF. The CDR3 nucleotides are TGTGCCAGCAGGATTACGGTGAACACTGAAGCTTTCTTT.

This chain uses TRBV6-4 with TRBJ2-2; D gene uncertain. The V gene lost 10 bases and the J gene lost 0 bases, with 9 bases spanning the gap. The CDR3 has 13 amino acids. Germline lookup yields CDR1 MRHNA and CDR2 SNTAGT. The CDR3 reads CATSITNTGELFF. The CDR3 nucleotides read TGTGCCACCTCCATAACGAACACCGGGGAGCTGTTTTTT.

The chain is built from TRBV2 and TRBJ2-2; D unresolved. Germline V lookup: CDR1 SNHLY, CDR2 FYNNEI. Trimming pared 3 bases from V and 6 bases from J, leaving 8 bases between. The CDR3 loop spans 13 amino acids. The CDR3 DNA sequence: TGTGCCAGCAGTGATCCGTTTCCCGGGGAGCTGTTTTTT. It translates to CASSDPFPGELFF.

The CDR3 spells CASSSLMGQIYGYTF. As DNA, the CDR3 is TGTGCCAGCAGTTCCTTGATGGGACAGATCTATGGCTACACCTTC. The rearrangement joins TRBV27 to TRBJ1-2, with TRBD1 matching over 7 bases. Germline V gene data show CDR1 as MNHEY and CDR2 as SMNVEV (reference sequence). V lost 4 bases and J lost 4; bases outside the gene matches: 9. This CDR3 has 15 amino acids.

As for this clone: This sample also contains other DNA sequences that code for the same CDR3. This chain joins TRBV27 and TRBJ2-7; no reliable D call. Germline assignment: CDR1 MNHEY and CDR2 SMNVEV (reference sequence). CDR3 length: 13 residues. The ends were cut back, 4 bases at V and 2 bases at J, with 9 bases in the middle. The CDR3 sequence: CASSWGSTYEQYF. In DNA, the CDR3 is TGTGCCAGCAGTTGGGGATCGACCTACGAGCAGTACTTC.

V is TRBV28 and J is TRBJ2-4, with D possibly TRBD1 on 6 matching bases. Germline lookup yields CDR1 MDHEN and CDR2 SYDVKM. CDR3 size: 14 residues. V dropped 6 bases and J dropped 8 bases, with 17 bases sitting between them. CDR3 DNA sequence: TGTGCCAGCAGCTATAGCAGTCAGGGGCACATTCAGTACTTC. It specifies CASSYSSQGHIQYF.

To note about this clone: Other DNA sequences within the sample encode an identical CDR3. The chain links TRBV27 to TRBJ2-1; possibly TRBD2 for D (6 bases). Trimming took 2 bases from V and 7 from J, leaving 12 bases between them. The CDR3 is 14 amino acids. The germline V gene has CDR1 MNHEY and CDR2 SMNVEV (reference sequence). The CDR3 is CASSLQGLLNEQFF. As DNA, the CDR3 is TGTGCCAGCAGTTTACAGGGACTCCTAAATGAGCAGTTCTTC.

This sequence joins TRBV7-9 and TRBJ2-4; possibly TRBD2 for D (6 bases). Germline CDR1 is SEHNR and CDR2 is FQNEAQ (reference sequence). V was pared by 5 bases and J by 5 bases, with 10 bases between. The CDR3 is 13 amino acids. The CDR3 DNA reads TGTGCCAGCAGCCCCCGGAGGGAAAACATTCAGTACTTC. This codes for CASSPRRENIQYF. The entire variable domain, with the rest obtained from reference TRBV7-9 and TRBJ2-4, is as follows: DTGVSQNPRHKITKRGQNVTFRCDPISEHNRLYWYRQTLGQGPEFLTYFQNEAQLEKSRLLSDRFSAERPKGSFSTLEIQRTEQGDSAMYLCASSPRRENIQYFGAGTRLSVL.